This T cell receptor (beta chain) was identified during a study of Ad26.COV2.S vaccination and SARS-CoV-2 variants. TCRdb keeps only in-frame clones here, not all; method: immunoSEQ multiplex PCR. The table includes about 380,000 clones, roughly 80% detected once. Treatment here: roughly 20 received Ad26.COV2.S at low or high dose, single or two shots; several received placebo; per-sample allocation not given. Sampling was done on day 63 after the first vaccine or placebo injection. The clonotype originates from a person aged 18-65 years who received the Ad26.COV2.S COVID-19 vaccine or a placebo. This sample comprised peripheral blood, obtained in a trial of Ad26.COV2.S vaccine versus placebo.

CDR3 region: CASSVGGGWETQYF. The CDR3 coding sequence is TGTGCCAGCAGCGTAGGTGGGGGGTGGGAGACCCAGTACTTC. This chain joins TRBV11-2 and TRBJ2-5; D may be TRBD2 (6 bases). This CDR3 has 14 residues. Germline CDR1 is SGHAT and CDR2 is FQNNGV. Between the trimmed V and J ends, which lost 5 bases and 5 bases, there was a span of 15 bases. The full variable domain, its missing parts supplied by reference TRBV11-2 and TRBJ2-5, is EAGVAQSPRYKIIEKRQSVAFWCNPISGHATLYWYQQILGQGPKLLIQFQNNGVVDDSQLPKDRFSAERLKGVDSTLKIQPAKLEDSAVYLCASSVGGGWETQYFGPGTRLLVL.